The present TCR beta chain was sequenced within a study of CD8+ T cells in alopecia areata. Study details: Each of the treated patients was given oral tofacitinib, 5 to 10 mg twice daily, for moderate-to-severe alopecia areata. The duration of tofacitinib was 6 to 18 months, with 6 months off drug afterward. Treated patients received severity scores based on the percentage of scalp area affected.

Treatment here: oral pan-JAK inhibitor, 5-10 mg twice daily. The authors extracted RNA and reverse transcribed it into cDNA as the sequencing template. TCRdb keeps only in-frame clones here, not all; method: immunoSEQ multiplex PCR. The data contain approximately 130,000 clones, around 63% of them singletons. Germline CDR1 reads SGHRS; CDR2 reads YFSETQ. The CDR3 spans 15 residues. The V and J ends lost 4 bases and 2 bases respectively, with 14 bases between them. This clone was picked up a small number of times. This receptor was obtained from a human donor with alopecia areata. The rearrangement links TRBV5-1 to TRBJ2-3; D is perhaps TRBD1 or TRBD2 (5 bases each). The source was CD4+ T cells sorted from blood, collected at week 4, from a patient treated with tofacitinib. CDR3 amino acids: CASSLYGAFTDTQYF. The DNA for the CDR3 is TGCGCCAGCAGCCTCTACGGGGCGTTCACAGATACGCAGTATTTT.